This T cell receptor (beta chain) is drawn from a study of blood T cell repertoires in COVID-19. Study in general: Sources were T cells, B-cell-depleted T cells, or PBMCs; the material itself was cDNA or gDNA.

Sequencing used immunoSEQ multiplex PCR; TCRdb keeps in-frame clones, though not all of them. The table lists roughly 70,000 clones, 75% to 95% of them singletons. Trimming removed 5 bases from V and 5 bases from J, with 18 bases in between. Germline V gene sequence: CDR1 KGHSH, CDR2 LQKENI. The CDR3 has 15 amino acids. The sequence came from a human donor with active COVID-19. The donor label of this sample is uncertain. The V and J genes are TRBV18 and TRBJ1-1; D is unresolved. The sequenced sample was peripheral blood. The CDR3 reads CASSSDSGGRTEAFF. The CDR3 nucleotides are TGTGCCAGCTCATCGGATTCGGGAGGTCGAACTGAAGCTTTCTTT. Full variable domain (remainder filled in from reference TRBV18 and TRBJ1-1): NAGVMQNPRHLVRRRGQEARLRCSPMKGHSHVYWYRQLPEEGLKFMVYLQKENIIDESGMPKERFSAEFPKEGPSILRIQQVVRGDSAAYFCASSSDSGGRTEAFFGQGTRLTVV.